A single sample gave rise to the 20 T cell receptor beta chains below, sequenced in a study of blood T cell repertoires in COVID-19. Libraries were prepared by immunoSEQ multiplex PCR; TCRdb keeps only in-frame clonotypes and omits some of them. The sample yields hundreds of thousands of clones, around 87% seen once. Material for sequencing was peripheral blood. These receptors came from a man in his sixties who had recovered from COVID-19.

The chain carries TRBV15 and TRBJ2-3, with TRBD2 as a possible D gene (5 bases). Trimming removed 0 bases at V and 0 bases at J, with 16 bases between. The germline gives CDR1 LNHNV, CDR2 YYDKDF (reference sequence). The CDR3 extends over 18 amino acids. This CDR3 reads CATSRDLFGETSTDTQYF. The CDR3 coding sequence is TGTGCCACCAGCAGAGATTTATTTGGGGAGACTAGCACAGATACGCAGTATTTT. The whole variable domain, filled in from reference TRBV15 and TRBJ2-3, reads DAMVIQNPRYQVTQFGKPVTLSCSQTLNHNVMYWYQQKSSQAPKLLFHYYDKDFNNEADTPDNFQSRRPNTSFCFLDIRSPGLGDTAMYLCATSRDLFGETSTDTQYFGPGTRLTVL.

This chain uses TRBV6-1 with TRBJ1-4; D not certain. The CDR3 loop spans 13 amino acids. Germline lookup yields CDR1 MNHNS and CDR2 SASEGT. Trimming cost V 2 bases and J 10 bases, with 11 bases left between them. The CDR3 region has the DNA TGTGCCAGCAGTGAATACACTAGTGGAAAACTGTTTTTT. This gives the protein CASSEYTSGKLFF.

The V gene is TRBV14, the J gene TRBJ2-1; D perhaps matches TRBD2 (5 bases). Trimming removed 0 bases from V and 4 bases from J, with 13 bases in between. Germline assignment: CDR1 SGHDN and CDR2 FVKESK. The CDR3 extends over 16 amino acids. The CDR3 loop reads CASSQEHSGIYNEQFF. The CDR3 coding sequence is TGTGCCAGCAGCCAAGAACACAGCGGAATTTACAATGAGCAGTTCTTC.

This clone was seen only a few times. The sample carries other DNA sequences with the same CDR3. The chain is built from TRBV9 and TRBJ2-1; D is unclear. Germline V gives CDR1 SGDLS, CDR2 YYNGEE. This CDR3 comprises 13 residues. Between the trimmed V and J ends, which lost 0 bases and 7 bases, there was a span of 8 bases. This CDR3 is CASSVGLGNEQFF. The CDR3 nucleotides read TGTGCCAGCAGCGTAGGACTCGGGAATGAGCAGTTCTTC.

The rearrangement joins TRBV11-2 to TRBJ2-7; 11 bases map to TRBD2. Losses at the gene ends were 5 bases for V and 3 bases for J; bases not matched to a gene: 3. This CDR3 has 14 residues. CDR1 SGHAT and CDR2 FQNNGV come from the germline V gene. In DNA form, the CDR3 reads TGTGCCAGCAGCCCCGGACTAGCGGGCTACGAGCAGTACGTC. This encodes CASSPGLAGYEQYV.

This clone has only a few counts. The chain is built from TRBV5-1 and TRBJ1-5; tentatively, D is TRBD1 (5 bases). The CDR3 totals 16 residues. Looked up from germline, CDR1 is SGHRS and CDR2 is YFSETQ. V was shortened by 4 bases and J by 0 bases, with 14 bases between the two germline ends. This chain's CDR3 is CASSPAPGLSNQPQHF. CDR3 DNA sequence: TGCGCCAGCAGCCCCGCCCCAGGGCTTAGCAATCAGCCCCAGCATTTT. Looking up the rest from reference TRBV5-1 and TRBJ1-5 gives the full variable domain: KAGVTQTPRYLIKTRGQQVTLSCSPISGHRSVSWYQQTPGQGLQFLFEYFSETQRNKGNFPGRFSGRQFSNSRSEMNVSTLELGDSALYLCASSPAPGLSNQPQHFGDGTRLSIL.

This sequence joins TRBV6-1 and TRBJ1-5, with D possibly TRBD1 on 5 matching bases. The CDR3 loop spans 16 amino acids. Germline loops: CDR1 MNHNS, CDR2 SASEGT. V was cut by 1 base and J by 1 base, with 11 bases left in between. This CDR3 is CASSEEWGRSNQPQHF. The CDR3 region has the DNA TGTGCCAGCAGTGAAGAATGGGGCAGGAGCAATCAGCCCCAGCATTTT.

The chain carries TRBV19 and TRBJ1-3; TRBD1 might be the D (5 bases). V dropped 7 bases and J dropped 0 bases, with 10 bases sitting between them. This CDR3 is 14 amino acids long. Germline V gene sequence: CDR1 LNHDA, CDR2 SQIVND (reference sequence). CDR3 coding DNA: TGTGCCAGTAAACGGGGGTACTCTGGAAACACCATATATTTT. Its translation: CASKRGYSGNTIYF.

The rearrangement joins TRBV5-1 to TRBJ2-3, with TRBD1 identical over 7 bases. V shed 0 bases, J shed 2 bases, and the junction held 3 bases outside the gene matches. The germline gives CDR1 SGHRS, CDR2 YFSETQ. The CDR3 spans 15 residues. CDR3 bases: TGCGCCAGCAGCTTGGACGGGACAGACACAGATACGCAGTATTTT. Translated, it gives CASSLDGTDTDTQYF.

The chain recombines TRBV6-4 with TRBJ2-1; TRBD2 matches 8 bases. CDR1 MRHNA and CDR2 SNTAGT come from the germline V gene. CDR3 length equals 16 residues. Trimming cost V 2 bases and J 6 bases; bases outside gene matches: 9. CDR3 DNA sequence: TGTGCCAGCAGTGACATTACGGGGGGGCCCTCCAATGAGCAGTTCTTC. This gives the protein CASSDITGGPSNEQFF.

The chain is built from TRBV5-8 and TRBJ1-6; 9 nucleotides match TRBD1. Germline V gives CDR1 SGHTS, CDR2 YDEGEE. Trimming removed 4 bases from V and 0 bases from J; junction bases left unmatched: 8. The CDR3 is 18 residues long. The DNA for the CDR3 is TGTGCCAGCAGCCGCGGACAGGGGACAAGCTCCTATAATTCACCCCTCCACTTT. This gives the protein CASSRGQGTSSYNSPLHF.

The chain employs TRBV6-5 and TRBJ1-2, with a tentative D call TRBD1 (6 bases). The germline V and J ends were trimmed by 5 bases and 6 bases, with 16 bases remaining between them. The germline V gene has CDR1 MNHEY and CDR2 SVGAGI. The CDR3 length is 14 residues. CDR3 residues: CASSTQGRVDGYTF. The CDR3 bases are TGTGCCAGCAGTACCCAGGGGCGCGTGGATGGCTACACCTTC.

This clone has a single count. This chain links TRBV6-2 or TRBV6-3 with TRBJ1-1; D is unclear. The germline gives CDR1 MNHEY, CDR2 SVGEGT. The CDR3 totals 13 residues. The V gene lost 2 bases and the J gene lost 1 base, with 5 bases spanning the gap. This CDR3 is CASSYLENTEAFF. The CDR3 bases are TGTGCCAGCAGTTACCTAGAGAACACTGAAGCTTTCTTT.

The chain is built from TRBV4-2 and TRBJ2-1, with 16 bases lining up with TRBD2. There are 17 residues in the CDR3. The junction had 5 bases not matched to a gene; V was cut back by 1 base and J by 8 bases. Per the germline V gene, CDR1 is LGHNA and CDR2 is YNFKEQ. The CDR3 sequence: CASSQGGTSGGADEQFF. The CDR3 nucleotides are TGTGCCAGCAGCCAAGGAGGGACTAGCGGGGGGGCGGATGAGCAGTTCTTC.

This chain uses TRBV27 with TRBJ2-3; TRBD1 agrees at 8 bases. The CDR3 spans 15 residues. Germline CDR1 MNHEY, CDR2 SMNVEV (reference sequence). V trimming: 6 bases; J trimming: 0 bases; junction bases outside the gene matches: 5. Written as DNA, the CDR3 is TGTGCCAGCAGGGGATGGACAGGGAGCACAGATACGCAGTATTTT. This codes for CASRGWTGSTDTQYF.

There are a few counts of this clone. CDR3 residues: CASSRDTSYEQYV. The DNA for the CDR3 is TGTGCCAGCAGTCGGGACACTTCCTACGAGCAGTACGTC. The V gene is TRBV2, the J gene TRBJ2-7; maybe TRBD1 (6 bases). Germline V gives CDR1 SNHLY, CDR2 FYNNEI. V was trimmed by 5 bases and J by 1 base, leaving 9 bases between them. The CDR3 has 13 amino acids.

The chain uses TRBV6-5 and TRBJ2-7; 10 positions agree with TRBD1. The CDR3 consists of 14 residues. The J segment lost 8 bases and the V segment lost 7 bases, leaving 11 bases of the junction unmatched. CDR1 MNHEY and CDR2 SVGAGI come from the germline V gene. The DNA for the CDR3 is TGTGCCAGCAACCCGCGGGACAGGGGAGTGAAGCAGTACTTC. Its protein is CASNPRDRGVKQYF.

J is TRBJ1-6 and V is TRBV7-9; a weak D match, TRBD1 (6 bases). The V end was cut by 4 bases, the J end by 8 bases, with 18 bases between. The CDR3 runs 16 residues. Germline CDR1 SEHNR, CDR2 FQNEAQ (reference sequence). The CDR3 is CASSSNLPGHYSPLHF. The CDR3 DNA is TGTGCCAGCAGCTCCAACCTTCCGGGACACTATTCACCCCTCCACTTT.

This chain connects TRBV7-9 to TRBJ2-4; D gene ambiguous. V was clipped by 5 bases and J by 2 bases, with 13 bases between them. Germline values: CDR1 SEHNR, CDR2 FQNEAQ (reference sequence). The CDR3 contains 15 residues. This CDR3 is CASSPLVVSKNIQYF. Written as DNA, the CDR3 is TGTGCCAGCAGCCCCTTGGTAGTGTCCAAAAACATTCAGTACTTC.

This chain connects TRBV5-1 to TRBJ2-5, with D possibly TRBD1 on 6 matching bases. CDR1 and CDR2 from the germline V gene are SGHRS and YFSETQ. V dropped 3 bases and J dropped 1 base, with 10 bases sitting between them. The CDR3 has 14 residues. CDR3 loop: CASSSTGTQETQYF. The CDR3 bases are TGCGCCAGCAGCTCCACAGGGACCCAAGAGACCCAGTACTTC.